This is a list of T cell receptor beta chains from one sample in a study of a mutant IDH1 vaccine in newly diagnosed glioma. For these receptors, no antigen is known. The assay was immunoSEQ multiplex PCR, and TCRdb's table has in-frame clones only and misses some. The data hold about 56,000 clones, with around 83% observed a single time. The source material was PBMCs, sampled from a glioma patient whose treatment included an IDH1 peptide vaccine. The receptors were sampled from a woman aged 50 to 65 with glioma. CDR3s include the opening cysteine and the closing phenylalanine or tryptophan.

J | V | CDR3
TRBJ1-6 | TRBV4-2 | CASSRDGRNYNSPLHF
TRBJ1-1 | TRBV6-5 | CASSYSVVSNTEAFF
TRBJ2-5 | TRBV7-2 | CASSGRGGEEETQYF
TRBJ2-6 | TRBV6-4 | CASSKISGANVLTF
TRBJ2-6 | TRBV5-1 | CASSSGPASGANVLTF
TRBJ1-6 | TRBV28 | CASSRGRSEVLPLHF
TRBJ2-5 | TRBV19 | CASTDRAAETQYF
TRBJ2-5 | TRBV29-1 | CSVEVSDSYQETQYF
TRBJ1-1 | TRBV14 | CASSQTPNTEAFF
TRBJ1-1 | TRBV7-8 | CASSLFTEAFF
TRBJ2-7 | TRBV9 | CASSAATSGVYEQYF
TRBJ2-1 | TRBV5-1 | CASSFLAELSYNEQFF
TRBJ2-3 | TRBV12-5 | CASQTGTSGDSTDTQYF
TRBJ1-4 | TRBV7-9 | CASSPHESGPTNEKLFF
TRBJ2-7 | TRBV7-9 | CASSLLSDEQYF
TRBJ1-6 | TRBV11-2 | CASSLEPGSYSPLHF
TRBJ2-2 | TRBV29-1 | CSFRKNTGELFF
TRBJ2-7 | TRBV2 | CASSEAYGGDEQYF
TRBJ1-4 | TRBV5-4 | CASSSGTRGEKLFF
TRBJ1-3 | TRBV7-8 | CASSLRARGPYSGNTIYF
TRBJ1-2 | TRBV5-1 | CASSRKRQGGQENYGYTF
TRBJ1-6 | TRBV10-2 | CASSLGATANSPLHF
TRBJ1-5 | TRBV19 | CASSLSSGSYGQPQHF
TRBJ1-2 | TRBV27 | CASSLGQGDGYTF
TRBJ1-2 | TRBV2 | CASSEAGSGGNLNYGYTF
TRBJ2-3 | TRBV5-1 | CASSYNLRQGTSTDTQYF
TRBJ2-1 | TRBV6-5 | CASSYSTAAYNEQFF
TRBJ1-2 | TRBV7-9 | CASSHRVNYGYTF
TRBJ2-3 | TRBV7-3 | CASSLIKQGRTPDTQYF
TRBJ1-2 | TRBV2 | CARKDRGDYGYTF
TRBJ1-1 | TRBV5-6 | CASSFRGVNTEAFF
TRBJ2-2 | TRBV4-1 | CASSHGQALLGELFF
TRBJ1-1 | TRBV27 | CASSFISGAEAFF
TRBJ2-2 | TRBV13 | CASSFGQTGTGELFF
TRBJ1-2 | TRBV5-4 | CASSSTGRGVRGYTF
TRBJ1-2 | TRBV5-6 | CASIAKNADTSNYGYTF
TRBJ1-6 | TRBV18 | CASSPGTGNSPLHF
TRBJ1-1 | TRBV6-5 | CASGAESGGLTEAFF
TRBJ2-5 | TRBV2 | CASAGRGAKQETQYF
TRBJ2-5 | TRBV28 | CASTSDRAEETQYF
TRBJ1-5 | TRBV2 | CASSEAFNAHF
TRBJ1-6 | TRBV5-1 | CASSTTGGPSPLHF
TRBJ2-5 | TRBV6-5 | CASSQLAGKGFQYF
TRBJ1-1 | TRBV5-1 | CASSYRQGGLEAFF
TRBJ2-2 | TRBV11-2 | CASSPIQGKNTGELFF
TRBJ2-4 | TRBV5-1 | CASSMGEAKNIQYF
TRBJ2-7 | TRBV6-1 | CASRVTGPSPYEQYF
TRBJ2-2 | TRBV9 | CASSPRGGVTGELFF
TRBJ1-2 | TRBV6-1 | CASSEWTKRKAYGYTF
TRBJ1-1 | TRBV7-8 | CASSLTGGTEAFF
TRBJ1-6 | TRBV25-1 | CASSDKGYNSPLHF
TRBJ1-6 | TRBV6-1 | CASSERDWYNSPLHF
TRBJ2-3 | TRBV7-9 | CASSLIRGPDTQYF
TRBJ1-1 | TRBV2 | CASSSRDRDLNEAFF
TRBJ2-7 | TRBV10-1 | CASSRQDSYEQYF
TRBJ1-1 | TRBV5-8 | CASSTNRVYTEAFF
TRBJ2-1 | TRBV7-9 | CASSFGDPSYNEQFF
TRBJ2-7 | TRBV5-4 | CASTTPGTGPDEQYF